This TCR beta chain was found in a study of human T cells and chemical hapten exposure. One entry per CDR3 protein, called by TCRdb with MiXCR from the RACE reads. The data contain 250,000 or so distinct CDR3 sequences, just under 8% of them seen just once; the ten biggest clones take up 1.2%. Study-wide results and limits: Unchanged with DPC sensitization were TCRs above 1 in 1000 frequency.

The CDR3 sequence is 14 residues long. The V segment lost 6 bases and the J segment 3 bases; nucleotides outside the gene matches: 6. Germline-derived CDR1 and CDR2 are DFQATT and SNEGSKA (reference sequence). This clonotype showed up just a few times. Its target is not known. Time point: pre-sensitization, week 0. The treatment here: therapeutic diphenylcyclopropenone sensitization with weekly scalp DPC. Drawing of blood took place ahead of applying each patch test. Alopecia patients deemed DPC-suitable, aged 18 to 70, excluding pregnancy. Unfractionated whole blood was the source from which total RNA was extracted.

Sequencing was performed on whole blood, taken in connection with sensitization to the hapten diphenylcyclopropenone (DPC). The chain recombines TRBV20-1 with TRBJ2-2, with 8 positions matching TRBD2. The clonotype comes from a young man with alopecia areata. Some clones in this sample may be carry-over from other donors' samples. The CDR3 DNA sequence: TGCAGTGCCCGGGGACTAGAGTACACCGGGGAGCTGTTTTTT. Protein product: CSARGLEYTGELFF.